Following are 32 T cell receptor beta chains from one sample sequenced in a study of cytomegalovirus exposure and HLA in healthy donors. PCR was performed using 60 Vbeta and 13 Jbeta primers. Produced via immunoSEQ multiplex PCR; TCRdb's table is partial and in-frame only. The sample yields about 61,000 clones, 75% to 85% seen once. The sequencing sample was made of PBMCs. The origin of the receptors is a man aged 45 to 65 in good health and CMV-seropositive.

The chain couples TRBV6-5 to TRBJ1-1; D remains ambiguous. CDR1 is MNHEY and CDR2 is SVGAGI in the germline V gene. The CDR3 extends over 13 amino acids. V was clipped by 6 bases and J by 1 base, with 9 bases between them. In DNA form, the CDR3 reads TGTGCCAGCAGCACCACAGCGAACACTGAAGCTTTCTTT. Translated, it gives CASSTTANTEAFF.

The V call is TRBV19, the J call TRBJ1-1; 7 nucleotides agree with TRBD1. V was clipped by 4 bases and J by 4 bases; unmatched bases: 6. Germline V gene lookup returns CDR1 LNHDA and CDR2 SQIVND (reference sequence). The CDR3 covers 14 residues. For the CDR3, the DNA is TGTGCCAGTAGTACGAGGGGGCGAGGCACTGAAGCTTTCTTT. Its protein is CASSTRGRGTEAFF.

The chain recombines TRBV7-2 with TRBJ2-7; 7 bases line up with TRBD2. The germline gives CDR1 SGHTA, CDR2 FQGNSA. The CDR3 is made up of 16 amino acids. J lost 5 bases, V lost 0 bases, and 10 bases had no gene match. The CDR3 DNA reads TGTGCCAGCAGCTTAGCGGGGAAGCGGGGCGGAGACGAGCAGTACTTC. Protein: CASSLAGKRGGDEQYF.

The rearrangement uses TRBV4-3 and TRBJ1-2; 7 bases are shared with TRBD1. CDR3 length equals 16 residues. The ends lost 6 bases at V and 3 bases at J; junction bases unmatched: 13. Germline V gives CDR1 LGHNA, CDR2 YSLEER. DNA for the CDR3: TGCGCCAGCAGTCAAATAGTCGACAGGGCGGACTATGGCTACACCTTC. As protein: CASSQIVDRADYGYTF.

DNA of the CDR3: TGTGCCAGCTTCGAGGGCACTGAAGCTTTCTTT. Amino acid sequence: CASFEGTEAFF. V is TRBV6-1 and J is TRBJ1-1; no reliable D call. The ends were cut back, 8 bases at V and 4 bases at J, with 8 bases in the middle. Germline V gives CDR1 MNHNS, CDR2 SASEGT. This CDR3 contains 11 residues.

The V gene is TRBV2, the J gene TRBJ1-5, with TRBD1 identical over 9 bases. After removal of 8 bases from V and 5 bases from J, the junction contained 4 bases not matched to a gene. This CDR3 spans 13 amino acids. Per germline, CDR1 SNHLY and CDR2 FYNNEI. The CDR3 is CASGTGWYQPQHF. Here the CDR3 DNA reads TGTGCCAGCGGGACAGGGTGGTATCAGCCCCAGCATTTT.

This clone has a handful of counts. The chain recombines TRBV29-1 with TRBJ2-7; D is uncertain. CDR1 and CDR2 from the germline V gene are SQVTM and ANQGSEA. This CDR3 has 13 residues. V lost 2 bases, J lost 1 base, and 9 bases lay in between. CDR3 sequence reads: CSVERPGSYEQYF. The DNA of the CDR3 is TGCAGCGTTGAAAGGCCAGGTTCCTACGAGCAGTACTTC.

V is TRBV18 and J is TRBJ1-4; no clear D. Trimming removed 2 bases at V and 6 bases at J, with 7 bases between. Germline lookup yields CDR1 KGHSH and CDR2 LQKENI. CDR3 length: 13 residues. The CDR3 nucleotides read TGTGCCAGCTCACCATCGGCGGATGAAAAACTGTTTTTT. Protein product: CASSPSADEKLFF.

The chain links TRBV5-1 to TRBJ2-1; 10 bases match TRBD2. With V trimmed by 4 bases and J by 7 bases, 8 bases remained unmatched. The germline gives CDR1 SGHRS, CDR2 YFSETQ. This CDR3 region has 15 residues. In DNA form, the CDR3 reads TGCGCCAGCAGCGCGCTAGCGGGGGTGAAGAATGAGCAGTTCTTC. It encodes CASSALAGVKNEQFF.

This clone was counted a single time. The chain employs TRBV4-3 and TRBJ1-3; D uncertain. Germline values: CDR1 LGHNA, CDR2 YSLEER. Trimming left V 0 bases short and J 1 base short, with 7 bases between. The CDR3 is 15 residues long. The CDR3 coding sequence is TGCGCCAGCAGCCAAGAAACTGCGTCTGGAAACACCATATATTTT. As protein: CASSQETASGNTIYF.

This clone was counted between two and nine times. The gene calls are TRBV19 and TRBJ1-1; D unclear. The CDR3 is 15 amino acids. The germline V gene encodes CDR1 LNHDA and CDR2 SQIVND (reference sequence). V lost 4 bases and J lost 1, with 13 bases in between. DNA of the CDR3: TGTGCCAGTAGTAGAGGTTATTTGGGGAACACTGAAGCTTTCTTT. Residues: CASSRGYLGNTEAFF.

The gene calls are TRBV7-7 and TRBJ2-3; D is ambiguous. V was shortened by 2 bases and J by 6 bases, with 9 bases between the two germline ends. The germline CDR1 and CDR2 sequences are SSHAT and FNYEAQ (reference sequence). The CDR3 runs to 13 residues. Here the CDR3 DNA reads TGTGCCAGCAGCTTAAGTTTCGAGGATACGCAGTATTTT. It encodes CASSLSFEDTQYF. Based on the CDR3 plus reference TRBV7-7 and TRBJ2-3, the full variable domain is GAGVSQSPRYKVTKRGQDVTLRCDPISSHATLYWYQQALGQGPEFLTYFNYEAQPDKSGLPSDRFSAERPEGSISTLTIQRTEQRDSAMYRCASSLSFEDTQYFGPGTRLTVL.

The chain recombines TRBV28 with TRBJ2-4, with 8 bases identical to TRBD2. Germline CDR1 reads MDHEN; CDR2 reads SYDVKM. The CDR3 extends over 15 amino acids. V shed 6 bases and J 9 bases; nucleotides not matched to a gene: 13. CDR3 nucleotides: TGTGCCAGCAGCAGAAGCGGGGGTGGGCTGGTCATTCAGTACTTC. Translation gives CASSRSGGGLVIQYF.

This CDR3 reads CASSFDRGGNQPQHF. CDR3 in DNA: TGTGCCAGCAGTTTCGACAGGGGAGGCAATCAGCCCCAGCATTTT. This chain links TRBV27 with TRBJ1-5, with 8 bases aligning to TRBD1. In germline, CDR1 is MNHEY, CDR2 SMNVEV (reference sequence). The CDR3 totals 15 residues. The V segment lost 3 bases and the J segment 2 bases; nucleotides outside the gene matches: 3.

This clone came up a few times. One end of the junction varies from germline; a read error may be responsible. The CDR3: CASSHLLRDRANGYNF. The CDR3 DNA is TGTGCCAGCAGTCACCTGCTCCGGGACAGGGCCAATGGCTACAACTTC. The V and J genes are TRBV2 and TRBJ1-2, with 9 positions matching TRBD1. The length of the CDR3 is 16 residues. Germline V gene sequence: CDR1 SNHLY, CDR2 FYNNEI.

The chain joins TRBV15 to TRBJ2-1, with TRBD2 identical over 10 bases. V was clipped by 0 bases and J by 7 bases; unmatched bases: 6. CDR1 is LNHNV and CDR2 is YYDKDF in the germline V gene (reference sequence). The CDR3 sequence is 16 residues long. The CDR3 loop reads CATSREPSGSINEQFF. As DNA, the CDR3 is TGTGCCACCAGCAGAGAACCTAGCGGGAGTATAAATGAGCAGTTCTTC.

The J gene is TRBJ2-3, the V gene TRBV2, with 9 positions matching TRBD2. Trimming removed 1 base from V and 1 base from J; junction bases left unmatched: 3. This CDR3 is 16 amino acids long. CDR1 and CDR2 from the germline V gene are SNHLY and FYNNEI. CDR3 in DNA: TGTGCCAGCAGTGAAGGACTAGCGGTTCGCACAGATACGCAGTATTTT. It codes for CASSEGLAVRTDTQYF.

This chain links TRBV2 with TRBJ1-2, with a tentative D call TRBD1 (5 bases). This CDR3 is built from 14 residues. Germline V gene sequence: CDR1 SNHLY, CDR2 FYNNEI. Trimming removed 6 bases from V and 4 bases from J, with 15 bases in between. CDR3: CASRVAGGGYGYTF. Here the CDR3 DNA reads TGTGCCAGCAGGGTCGCGGGGGGGGGCTATGGCTACACCTTC.

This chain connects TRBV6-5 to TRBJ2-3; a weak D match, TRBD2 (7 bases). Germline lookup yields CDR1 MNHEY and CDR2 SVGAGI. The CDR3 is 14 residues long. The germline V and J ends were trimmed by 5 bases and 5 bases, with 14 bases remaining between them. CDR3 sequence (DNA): TGTGCCAGCAGTGAAGGGGGGGGCGAAGATACGCAGTATTTT. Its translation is CASSEGGGEDTQYF.

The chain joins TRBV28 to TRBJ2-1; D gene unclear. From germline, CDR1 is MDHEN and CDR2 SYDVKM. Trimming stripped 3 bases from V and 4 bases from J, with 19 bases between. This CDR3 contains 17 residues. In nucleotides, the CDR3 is TGTGCCAGCAGTTTGCAGCCTATAGCCGGGTATTACAATGAGCAGTTCTTC. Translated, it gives CASSLQPIAGYYNEQFF.

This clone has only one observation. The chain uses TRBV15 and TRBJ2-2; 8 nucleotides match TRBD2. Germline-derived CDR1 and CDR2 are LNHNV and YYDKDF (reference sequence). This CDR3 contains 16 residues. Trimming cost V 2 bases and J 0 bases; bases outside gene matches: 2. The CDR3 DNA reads TGTGCCACCAGCAGATTCGGGGGGGCGAACACCGGGGAGCTGTTTTTT. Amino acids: CATSRFGGANTGELFF. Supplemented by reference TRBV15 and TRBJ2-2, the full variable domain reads DAMVIQNPRYQVTQFGKPVTLSCSQTLNHNVMYWYQQKSSQAPKLLFHYYDKDFNNEADTPDNFQSRRPNTSFCFLDIRSPGLGDTAMYLCATSRFGGANTGELFFGEGSRLTVL.

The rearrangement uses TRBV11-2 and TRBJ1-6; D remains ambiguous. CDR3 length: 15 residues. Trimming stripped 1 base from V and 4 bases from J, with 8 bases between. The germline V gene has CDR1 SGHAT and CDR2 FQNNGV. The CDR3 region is CASSLVEEYNSPLHF. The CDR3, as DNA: TGTGCCAGCAGCTTAGTGGAGGAGTATAATTCACCCCTCCACTTT. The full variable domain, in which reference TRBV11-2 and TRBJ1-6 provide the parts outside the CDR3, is EAGVAQSPRYKIIEKRQSVAFWCNPISGHATLYWYQQILGQGPKLLIQFQNNGVVDDSQLPKDRFSAERLKGVDSTLKIQPAKLEDSAVYLCASSLVEEYNSPLHFGNGTRLTVT.

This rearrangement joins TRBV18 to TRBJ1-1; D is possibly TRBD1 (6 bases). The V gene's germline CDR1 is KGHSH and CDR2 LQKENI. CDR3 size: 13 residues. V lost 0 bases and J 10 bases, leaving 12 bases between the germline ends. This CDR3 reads CASSPPNYRVAFF. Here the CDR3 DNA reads TGTGCCAGCTCACCACCGAATTACAGGGTAGCTTTCTTT.

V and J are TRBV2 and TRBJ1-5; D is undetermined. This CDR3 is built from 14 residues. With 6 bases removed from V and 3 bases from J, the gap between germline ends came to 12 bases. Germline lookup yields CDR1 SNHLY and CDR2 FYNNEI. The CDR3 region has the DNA TGTGCCAGCAGAGAGGGCCAACTCAATCAGCCCCAGCATTTT. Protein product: CASREGQLNQPQHF.

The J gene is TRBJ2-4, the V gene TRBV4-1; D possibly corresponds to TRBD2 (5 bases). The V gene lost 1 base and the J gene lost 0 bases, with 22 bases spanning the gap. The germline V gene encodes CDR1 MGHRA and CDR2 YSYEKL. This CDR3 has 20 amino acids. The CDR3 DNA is TGCGCCAGCAGCCAAGCTCCGTCCCTTCAGCGGCCTCTAGCCAAAAACATTCAGTACTTC. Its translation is CASSQAPSLQRPLAKNIQYF.

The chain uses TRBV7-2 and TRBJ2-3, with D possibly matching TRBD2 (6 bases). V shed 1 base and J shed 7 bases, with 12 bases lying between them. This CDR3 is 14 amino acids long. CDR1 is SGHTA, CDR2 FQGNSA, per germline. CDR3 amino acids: CASSLGGAGNTQYF. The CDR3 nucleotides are TGTGCCAGCAGCTTAGGCGGGGCCGGAAATACGCAGTATTTT.

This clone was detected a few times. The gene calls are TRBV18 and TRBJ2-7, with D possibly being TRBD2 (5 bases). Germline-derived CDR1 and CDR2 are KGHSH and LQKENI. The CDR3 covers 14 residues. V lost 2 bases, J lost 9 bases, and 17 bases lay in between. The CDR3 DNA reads TGTGCCAGCTCACCAGTAGAGACTACGTCTAGGCAGTACTTC. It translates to CASSPVETTSRQYF.

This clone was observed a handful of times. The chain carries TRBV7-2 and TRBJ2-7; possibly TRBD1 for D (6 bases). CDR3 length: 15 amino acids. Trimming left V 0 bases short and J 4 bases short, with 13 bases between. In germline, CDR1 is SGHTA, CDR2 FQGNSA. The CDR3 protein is CASSLAQGPQYEQYF. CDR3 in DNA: TGTGCCAGCAGCTTAGCACAGGGTCCCCAATACGAGCAGTACTTC. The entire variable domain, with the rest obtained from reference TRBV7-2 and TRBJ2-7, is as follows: GAGVSQSPSNKVTEKGKDVELRCDPISGHTALYWYRQSLGQGLEFLIYFQGNSAPDKSGLPSDRFSAERTGGSVSTLTIQRTQQEDSAVYLCASSLAQGPQYEQYFGPGTRLTVT.

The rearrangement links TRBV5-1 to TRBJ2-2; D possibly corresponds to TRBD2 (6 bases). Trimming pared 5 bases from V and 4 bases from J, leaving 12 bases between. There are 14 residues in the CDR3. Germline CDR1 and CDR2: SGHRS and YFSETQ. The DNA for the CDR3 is TGCGCCAGCAGTCGGGACTTGTCCACCGGGGAGCTGTTTTTT. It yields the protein CASSRDLSTGELFF.

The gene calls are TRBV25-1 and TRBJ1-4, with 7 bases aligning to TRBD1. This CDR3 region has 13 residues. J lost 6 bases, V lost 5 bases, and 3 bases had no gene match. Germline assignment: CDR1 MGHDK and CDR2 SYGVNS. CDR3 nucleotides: TGTGCCAGCAGTCACGGGACAGATGAAAAACTGTTTTTT. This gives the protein CASSHGTDEKLFF.

This chain's CDR3 is CASSLEGVSNQPQHF. The CDR3 nucleotides are TGCGCCAGCAGCTTGGAGGGAGTGAGCAATCAGCCCCAGCATTTT. The chain uses TRBV5-1 and TRBJ1-5; D gene uncertain. The V end lost 0 bases, the J end lost 1 base, and 8 bases lay between the germline ends. This CDR3 is 15 amino acids long. CDR1 is SGHRS, CDR2 YFSETQ, per germline.

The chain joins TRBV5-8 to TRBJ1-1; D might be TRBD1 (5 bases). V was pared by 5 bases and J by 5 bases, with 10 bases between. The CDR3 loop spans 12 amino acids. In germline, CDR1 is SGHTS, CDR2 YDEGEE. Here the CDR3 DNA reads TGTGCCAGCAGTAGGGGTTGGACTGAAGCTTTCTTT. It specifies CASSRGWTEAFF.